This TCR beta chain was captured in a study of T cell repertoires in cytomegalovirus infection. On the study more broadly: It can be stated that public TCR beta signatures indicated CMV infection as well as a matching HLA type.

The CDR3 totals 15 residues. The V gene end was trimmed by 5 bases and the J gene end by 3 bases; junction bases not matched to a gene: 2. Germline loops: CDR1 SGHTA, CDR2 FQGNSA. Findings of the study overall: HLA-C-restricted CMV-specific TCR beta clonotypes prevailed in the ex vivo response. The study identified carriers of CMV plus the relevant HLA from cumulative public TCR beta family frequency.

Using its own MiXCR run on the reads, TCRdb lists one record per CDR3 protein. The sample includes about 530,000 distinct CDR3 sequences, more than 20% of them seen just once. In its sample, this clonotype was seen many times. Its target is unknown. The chain couples TRBV7-2 to TRBJ1-5; 12 bases are shared with TRBD1. The TCR sequence derives from a human donor in good health (CMV status not recorded). Some clones in this sample may be carry-over from other donors' samples. Sequenced sample: PBMCs. The CDR3 coding sequence is TGTGCCAGCAGCCGGGACAGGGGGCCCAATCAGCCCCAGCATTTT. Translating it yields CASSRDRGPNQPQHF. Drawing the rest from reference TRBV7-2 and TRBJ1-5, the complete variable domain is GAGVSQSPSNKVTEKGKDVELRCDPISGHTALYWYRQSLGQGLEFLIYFQGNSAPDKSGLPSDRFSAERTGGSVSTLTIQRTQQEDSAVYLCASSRDRGPNQPQHFGDGTRLSIL.